The 14 T cell receptor beta chains reported below all come from one sample, sequenced in a study of blood T cell repertoires in COVID-19. Profiled with immunoSEQ multiplex PCR; TCRdb holds only in-frame clones, not every one. The table lists roughly 250,000 clones, 83% of them singletons, with just over 8.5% in the top ten. Sequencing used peripheral blood. Source of these receptors: a man aged 40-49 years with active or convalescent COVID-19.

The genes are TRBV7-9 and TRBJ2-1, with 9 bases identical to TRBD1. The CDR3 has 15 amino acids. J lost 7 bases, V lost 5 bases, and 9 bases had no gene match. Germline assignment: CDR1 SEHNR and CDR2 FQNEAQ (reference sequence). The CDR3 nucleotides read TGTGCCAGCAGCCGAGACAGGGGGACATATAATGAGCAGTTCTTC. Its translation: CASSRDRGTYNEQFF.

The J gene is TRBJ1-1, the V gene TRBV19, with D possibly being TRBD1 (5 bases). In germline, CDR1 is LNHDA, CDR2 SQIVND (reference sequence). V was clipped by 3 bases and J by 1 base, with 12 bases between them. The CDR3 sequence is 15 residues long. CDR3 sequence reads: CASSIGGTANTEAFF. CDR3 DNA: TGTGCCAGTAGTATTGGAGGGACGGCGAACACTGAAGCTTTCTTT.

The chain links TRBV27 to TRBJ1-3, with a tentative D call TRBD1 (6 bases). The CDR3 sequence is 15 residues long. CDR1 and CDR2 from the germline V gene are MNHEY and SMNVEV (reference sequence). Deletions cut 2 bases from V and 4 bases from J, with 12 bases between. CDR3 sequence (DNA): TGTGCCAGCAGTTTACGGGGGGCATCGGGAAACACCATATATTTT. Translation gives CASSLRGASGNTIYF.

This clone has only a few counts. The V gene is TRBV12-3 or TRBV12-4, the J gene TRBJ1-4; D gene ambiguous. V gave up 4 bases and J gave up 7 bases, with 4 bases separating them. The CDR3 covers 11 residues. DNA for the CDR3: TGTGCCAGCAGTTCTAGTGAAAAACTGTTTTTT. Amino acid sequence: CASSSSEKLFF.

The chain uses TRBV29-1 and TRBJ1-1; TRBD1 might be the D (5 bases). Germline V gives CDR1 SQVTM, CDR2 ANQGSEA. The length of the CDR3 is 14 residues. The V gene lost 4 bases and the J gene lost 0 bases, with 12 bases spanning the gap. This chain's CDR3 is CSVARQSMNTEAFF. The CDR3 region has the DNA TGCAGCGTTGCCCGACAGTCCATGAACACTGAAGCTTTCTTT. Based on the CDR3 plus reference TRBV29-1 and TRBJ1-1, the full variable domain is SAVISQKPSRDICQRGTSLTIQCQVDSQVTMMFWYRQQPGQSLTLIATANQGSEATYESGFVIDKFPISRPNLTFSTLTVSNMSPEDSSIYLCSVARQSMNTEAFFGQGTRLTVV.

A few counts support this clone. This chain joins TRBV30 and TRBJ2-7; 7 bases map to TRBD1. Germline V gene lookup returns CDR1 GTSNPN and CDR2 SVGIG (reference sequence). V was pared by 1 base and J by 4 bases, with 1 base of the junction left unmatched. The CDR3 is made up of 12 amino acids. As DNA, the CDR3 is TGTGCCTGGAGTGGGGACAGTTACGAGCAGTACTTC. Translation: CAWSGDSYEQYF. Filled out from reference TRBV30 and TRBJ2-7, the complete variable domain reads SQTIHQWPATLVQPVGSPLSLECTVEGTSNPNLYWYRQAAGRGLQLLFYSVGIGQISSEVPQNLSASRPQDRQFILSSKKLLLSDSGFYLCAWSGDSYEQYFGPGTRLTVT.

The CDR3, as DNA: TGTGCCAGCAGACCTGACAGGGCACTTGGCACCATATATTTT. Amino acids: CASRPDRALGTIYF. The chain recombines TRBV2 with TRBJ1-3; 7 bases map to TRBD1. Germline V gene data show CDR1 as SNHLY and CDR2 as FYNNEI. This CDR3 has 14 amino acids. Unmatched junction bases numbered 11, after V lost 6 bases and J lost 9 bases.

This clone was observed at least ten times. V and J are TRBV11-2 and TRBJ1-1; a weak D match, TRBD1 (6 bases). The germline V and J ends were trimmed by 3 bases and 3 bases, with 8 bases remaining between them. The germline V gene encodes CDR1 SGHAT and CDR2 FQNNGV. This CDR3 spans 13 amino acids. This CDR3 reads CASSLNRDTEAFF. The CDR3 region has the DNA TGTGCCAGCAGCTTGAACAGGGACACTGAAGCTTTCTTT.

The V call is TRBV4-2, the J call TRBJ2-4; D unresolved. Per the germline V gene, CDR1 is LGHNA and CDR2 is YNFKEQ. The CDR3 runs 14 residues. Between the trimmed V and J ends, which lost 0 bases and 8 bases, there was a span of 11 bases. The CDR3 DNA reads as TGTGCCAGCAGCCAAGATCGAAGATCAGACATTCAGTACTTC. As protein: CASSQDRRSDIQYF.

The chain combines TRBV27 with TRBJ2-1; maybe TRBD2 (6 bases). Per germline, CDR1 MNHEY and CDR2 SMNVEV (reference sequence). The CDR3 sequence is 15 residues long. The germline V and J ends were trimmed by 0 bases and 6 bases, with 12 bases remaining between them. The CDR3 region is CASSLSSLASNEQFF. In DNA form, the CDR3 reads TGTGCCAGCAGTTTATCGAGTCTAGCGAGCAATGAGCAGTTCTTC.

This chain uses TRBV6-6 with TRBJ2-2; D is possibly TRBD2 (6 bases). Germline lookup yields CDR1 MNHNY and CDR2 SVGAGI (reference sequence). Trimming pared 2 bases from V and 3 bases from J, leaving 13 bases between. The length of the CDR3 is 16 residues. CDR3: CASSYGEVEYTGELFF. The DNA for the CDR3 is TGTGCCAGCAGTTACGGGGAGGTGGAGTACACCGGGGAGCTGTTTTTT.

The CDR3 region is CASSESSYNEQFF. The CDR3 coding sequence is TGTGCCAGTAGTGAGAGCTCCTACAATGAGCAGTTCTTC. The V call is TRBV19, the J call TRBJ2-1; no reliable D call. This CDR3 has 13 amino acids. CDR1 and CDR2 from the germline V gene are LNHDA and SQIVND (reference sequence). The germline V and J ends were trimmed by 5 bases and 0 bases, with 5 bases remaining between them.

The chain carries TRBV5-1 and TRBJ2-7; weak D call: TRBD1 (5 bases). Trimming left V 6 bases short and J 2 bases short, with 15 bases between. The length of the CDR3 is 14 residues. Germline V gene lookup returns CDR1 SGHRS and CDR2 YFSETQ. The CDR3 DNA sequence: TGCGCCAGCACCAATAGGGGCGATGCCTACGAGCAGTACTTC. Amino acids: CASTNRGDAYEQYF.

CDR3 residues: CASSEQERAQPQHF. The DNA of the CDR3 is TGTGCCAGCAGTGAACAAGAGAGGGCTCAGCCCCAGCATTTT. V gene TRBV2 combines with J gene TRBJ1-5; D ambiguous. Trimming stripped 2 bases from V and 6 bases from J, with 11 bases between. Germline CDR1 reads SNHLY; CDR2 reads FYNNEI. The CDR3 consists of 14 residues.